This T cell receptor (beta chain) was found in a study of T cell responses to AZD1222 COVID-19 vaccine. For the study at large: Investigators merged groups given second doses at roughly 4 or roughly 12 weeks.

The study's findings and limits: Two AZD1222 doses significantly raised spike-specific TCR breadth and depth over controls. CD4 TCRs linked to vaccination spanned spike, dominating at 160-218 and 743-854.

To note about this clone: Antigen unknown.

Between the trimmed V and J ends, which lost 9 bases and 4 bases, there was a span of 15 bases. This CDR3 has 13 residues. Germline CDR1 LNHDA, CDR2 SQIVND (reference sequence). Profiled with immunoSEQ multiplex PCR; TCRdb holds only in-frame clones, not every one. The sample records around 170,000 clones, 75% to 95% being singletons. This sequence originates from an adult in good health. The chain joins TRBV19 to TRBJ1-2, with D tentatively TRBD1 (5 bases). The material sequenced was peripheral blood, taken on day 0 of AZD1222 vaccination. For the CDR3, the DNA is TGTGCCAGCACATTGGGGCAGAGCTATGGCTACACCTTC. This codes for CASTLGQSYGYTF.